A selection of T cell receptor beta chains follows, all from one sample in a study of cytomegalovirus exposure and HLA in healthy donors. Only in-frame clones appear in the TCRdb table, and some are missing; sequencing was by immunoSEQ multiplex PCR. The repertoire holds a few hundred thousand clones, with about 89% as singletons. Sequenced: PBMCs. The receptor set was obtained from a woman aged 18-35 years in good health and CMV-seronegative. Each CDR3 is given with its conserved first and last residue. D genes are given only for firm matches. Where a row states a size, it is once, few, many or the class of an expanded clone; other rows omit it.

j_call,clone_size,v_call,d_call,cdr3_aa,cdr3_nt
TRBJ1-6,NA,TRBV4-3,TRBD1,CASSQDYAGGLRSPLHF,TGCGCCAGCAGCCAAGATTACGCAGGGGGCCTACGTTCACCCCTCCACTTT
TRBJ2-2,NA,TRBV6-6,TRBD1,CASSSTGDPNTGELFF,TGTGCCAGCAGTTCTACAGGGGATCCGAACACCGGGGAGCTGTTTTTT
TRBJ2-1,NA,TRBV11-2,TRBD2,CASSFTGGGYNEQFF,TGTGCCAGCAGCTTTACGGGAGGGGGGTACAATGAGCAGTTCTTC
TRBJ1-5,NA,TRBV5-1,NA,CASSLGYNQPQHF,TGCGCCAGCAGCTTGGGTTACAATCAGCCCCAGCATTTT
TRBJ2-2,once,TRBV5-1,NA,CASGSGLQGGELFF,TGCGCCAGCGGGTCGGGACTTCAGGGCGGGGAGCTGTTTTTT
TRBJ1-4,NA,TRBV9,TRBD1,CASSTRGGTGEKLFF,TGTGCCAGCAGCACACGTGGAGGGACAGGGGAGAAACTGTTTTTT
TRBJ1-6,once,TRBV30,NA,CAWIGTGMSPLHF,TGTGCCTGGATCGGAACAGGGATGTCACCCCTCCACTTT
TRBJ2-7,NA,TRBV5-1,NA,CASSLGGGLRYEQYF,TGCGCCAGCAGCTTGGGGGGTGGACTACGCTACGAGCAGTACTTC
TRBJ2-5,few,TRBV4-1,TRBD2,CASSQAGTSGGPGWETQYF,TGCGCCAGCAGCCAAGCCGGGACTAGCGGGGGCCCCGGGTGGGAGACCCAGTACTTC
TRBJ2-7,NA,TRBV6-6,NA,CASSYSRVSYEQYF,TGTGCCAGCAGTTACTCAAGAGTGTCCTACGAGCAGTACTTC
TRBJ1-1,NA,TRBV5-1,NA,CASSLGRDRNTEAFF,TGCGCCAGCAGCTTGGGGCGCGACAGGAACACTGAAGCTTTCTTT
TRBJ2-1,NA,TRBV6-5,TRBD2,CASRITSGHNEQFF,TGTGCCAGCAGAATTACTAGCGGGCACAATGAGCAGTTCTTC
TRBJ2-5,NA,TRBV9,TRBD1,CASSPRGQGAAETQYF,TGTGCCAGCAGCCCAAGGGGACAGGGGGCCGCAGAGACCCAGTACTTC
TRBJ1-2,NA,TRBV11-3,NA,CASSLVFGGGYTF,TGTGCCAGCAGCTTAGTCTTTGGGGGCGGCTACACCTTC
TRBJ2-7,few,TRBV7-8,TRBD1,CASSLAVGTASGEQYF,TGTGCCAGCAGCTTAGCCGTAGGGACAGCATCCGGCGAGCAGTACTTC
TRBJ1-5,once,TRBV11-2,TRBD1,CASSSNQGVDQPQHF,TGTGCCAGCAGCTCTAATCAGGGGGTGGATCAGCCCCAGCATTTT
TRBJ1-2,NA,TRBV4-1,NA,CASSQAGTHPYGYTF,TGCGCCAGCAGCCAGGCCGGGACACACCCCTATGGCTACACCTTC
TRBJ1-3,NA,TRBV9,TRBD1,CASSPTGALSGNTIYF,TGTGCCAGCAGCCCGACAGGGGCCCTCTCTGGAAACACCATATATTTT
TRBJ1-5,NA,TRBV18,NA,CASSPRAGVDQPQHF,TGTGCCAGCTCACCACGGGCAGGGGTAGATCAGCCCCAGCATTTT
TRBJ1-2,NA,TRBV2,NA,CASSEDSPYGYTF,TGTGCCAGCAGTGAAGACAGTCCCTATGGCTACACCTTC
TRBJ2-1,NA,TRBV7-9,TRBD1,CASSNTGTGPRDEQFF,TGTGCCAGCAGCAACACCGGGACAGGGCCGAGAGATGAGCAGTTCTTC
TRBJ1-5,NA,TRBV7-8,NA,CASSLEGGNQPQHF,TGTGCCAGCAGCCTTGAGGGGGGCAATCAGCCCCAGCATTTT